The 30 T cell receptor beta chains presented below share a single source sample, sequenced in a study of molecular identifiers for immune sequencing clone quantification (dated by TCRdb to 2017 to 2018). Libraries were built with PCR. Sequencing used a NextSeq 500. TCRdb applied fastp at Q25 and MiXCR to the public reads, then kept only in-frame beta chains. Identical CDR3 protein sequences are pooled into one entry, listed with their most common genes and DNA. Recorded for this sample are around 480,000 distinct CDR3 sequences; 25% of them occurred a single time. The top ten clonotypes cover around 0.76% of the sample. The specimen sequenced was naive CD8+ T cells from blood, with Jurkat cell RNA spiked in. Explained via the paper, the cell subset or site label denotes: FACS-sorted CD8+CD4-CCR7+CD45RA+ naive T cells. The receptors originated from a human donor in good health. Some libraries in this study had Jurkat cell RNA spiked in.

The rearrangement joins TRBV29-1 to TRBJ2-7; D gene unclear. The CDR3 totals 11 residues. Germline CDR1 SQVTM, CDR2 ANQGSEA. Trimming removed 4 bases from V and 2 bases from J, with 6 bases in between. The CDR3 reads CSVGGTYEQYF. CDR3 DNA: TGCAGCGTTGGCGGAACCTACGAGCAGTACTTC.

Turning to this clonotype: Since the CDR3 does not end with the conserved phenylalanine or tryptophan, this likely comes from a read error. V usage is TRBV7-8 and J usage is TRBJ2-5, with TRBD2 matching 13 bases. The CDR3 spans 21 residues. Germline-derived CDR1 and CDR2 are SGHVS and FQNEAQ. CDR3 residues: CASSKLLRPGLAGRTQEAQYI. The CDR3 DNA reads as TGTGCCAGCAGCAAACTGCTTAGGCCGGGACTAGCGGGACGAACCCAAGAGGCCCAGTACATC.

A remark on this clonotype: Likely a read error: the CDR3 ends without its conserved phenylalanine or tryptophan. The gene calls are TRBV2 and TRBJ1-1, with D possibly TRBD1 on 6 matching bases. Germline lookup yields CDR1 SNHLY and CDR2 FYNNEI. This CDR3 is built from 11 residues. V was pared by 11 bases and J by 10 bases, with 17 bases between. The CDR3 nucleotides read TGTGCCTCGGGGGCAGGTTCTACAGCTTTCCTT. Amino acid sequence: CASGAGSTAFL.

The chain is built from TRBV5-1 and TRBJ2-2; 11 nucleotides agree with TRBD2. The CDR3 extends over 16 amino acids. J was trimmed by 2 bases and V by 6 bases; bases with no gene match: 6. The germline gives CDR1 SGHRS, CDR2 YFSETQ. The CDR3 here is CASNLAGGLNTGELFF. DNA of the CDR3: TGCGCCAGCAATCTAGCGGGAGGACTCAACACCGGGGAGCTGTTTTTT.

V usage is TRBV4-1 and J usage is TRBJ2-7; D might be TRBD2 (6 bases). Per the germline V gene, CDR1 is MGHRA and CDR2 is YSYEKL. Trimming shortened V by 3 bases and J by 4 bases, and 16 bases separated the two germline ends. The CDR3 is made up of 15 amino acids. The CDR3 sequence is CASSQTGLSMYEQYF. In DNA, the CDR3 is TGCGCCAGCAGCCAGACGGGACTTAGCATGTACGAGCAGTACTTC.

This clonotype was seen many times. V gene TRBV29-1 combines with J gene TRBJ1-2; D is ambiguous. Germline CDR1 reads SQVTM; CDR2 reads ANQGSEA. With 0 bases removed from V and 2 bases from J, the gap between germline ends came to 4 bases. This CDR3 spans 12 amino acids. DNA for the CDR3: TGCAGCGTTGAAGAACACAACTATGGCTACACCTTC. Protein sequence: CSVEEHNYGYTF.

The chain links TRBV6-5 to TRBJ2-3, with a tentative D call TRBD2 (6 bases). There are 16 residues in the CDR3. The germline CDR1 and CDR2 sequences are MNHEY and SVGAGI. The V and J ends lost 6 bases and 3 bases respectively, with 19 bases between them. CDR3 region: CASSGTSLAGTDTQYF. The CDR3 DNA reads TGTGCCAGCAGCGGTACTTCACTCGCGGGGACAGATACGCAGTATTTT.

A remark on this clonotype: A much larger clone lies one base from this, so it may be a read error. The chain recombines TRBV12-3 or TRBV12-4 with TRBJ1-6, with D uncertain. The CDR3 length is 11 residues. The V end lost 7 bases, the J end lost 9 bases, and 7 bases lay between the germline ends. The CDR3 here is CASIFGSPLHF. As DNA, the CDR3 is TGTGCCAGCATTTTTGGTTCACCCCTCCACTTT.

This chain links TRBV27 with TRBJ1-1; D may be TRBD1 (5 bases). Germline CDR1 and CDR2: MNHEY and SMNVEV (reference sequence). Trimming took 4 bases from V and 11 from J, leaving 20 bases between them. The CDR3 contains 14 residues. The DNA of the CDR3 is TGTGCCAGCAGTTCTCTCGGAGATCCGGAGGGGGCTTTCTTT. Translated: CASSSLGDPEGAFF.

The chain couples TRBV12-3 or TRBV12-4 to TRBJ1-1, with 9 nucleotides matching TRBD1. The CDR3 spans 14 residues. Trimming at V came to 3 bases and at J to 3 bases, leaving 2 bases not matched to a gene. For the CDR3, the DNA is TGTGCCAGCAGTTTTGACAGGGGGGACACTGAAGCTTTCTTT. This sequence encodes CASSFDRGDTEAFF.

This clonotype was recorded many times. The CDR3 region is CASTEGQVYTEAFF. CDR3 coding DNA: TGTGCCAGCACTGAGGGACAGGTGTACACTGAAGCTTTCTTT. This chain uses TRBV6-2 or TRBV6-3 with TRBJ1-1; 8 bases are shared with TRBD1. V shed 7 bases, J shed 3 bases, and the junction held 7 bases outside the gene matches. Germline CDR1 and CDR2: MNHEY and SVGEGT. The CDR3 is 14 amino acids.

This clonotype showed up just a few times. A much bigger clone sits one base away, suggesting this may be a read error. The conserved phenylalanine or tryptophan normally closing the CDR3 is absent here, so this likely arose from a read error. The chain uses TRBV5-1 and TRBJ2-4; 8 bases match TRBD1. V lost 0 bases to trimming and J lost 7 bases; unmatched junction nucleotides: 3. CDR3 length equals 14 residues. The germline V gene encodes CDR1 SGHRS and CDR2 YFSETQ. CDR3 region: CASSLAGGANIQYL. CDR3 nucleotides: TGCGCCAGCAGCTTGGCAGGGGGCGCCAACATTCAGTACCTC.

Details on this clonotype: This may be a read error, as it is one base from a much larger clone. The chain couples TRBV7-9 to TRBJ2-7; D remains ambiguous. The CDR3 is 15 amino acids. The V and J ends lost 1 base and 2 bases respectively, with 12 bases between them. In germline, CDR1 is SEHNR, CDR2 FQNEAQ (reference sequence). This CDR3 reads CASSLVPTSAYEQYF. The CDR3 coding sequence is TGTGCCAGCAGCTTAGTCCCAACAAGCGCCTACGAGCAGTACTTC. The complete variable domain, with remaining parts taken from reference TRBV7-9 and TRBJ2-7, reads DTGVSQNPRHKITKRGQNVTFRCDPISEHNRLYWYRQTLGQGPEFLTYFQNEAQLEKSRLLSDRFSAERPKGSFSTLEIQRTEQGDSAMYLCASSLVPTSAYEQYFGPGTRLTVT.

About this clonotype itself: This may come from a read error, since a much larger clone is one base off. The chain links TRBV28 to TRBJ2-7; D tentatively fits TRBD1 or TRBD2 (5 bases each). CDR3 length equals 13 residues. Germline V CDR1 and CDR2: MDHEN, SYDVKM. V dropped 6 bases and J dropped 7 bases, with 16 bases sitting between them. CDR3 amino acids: CASRLGALGEQYF. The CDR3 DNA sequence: TGTGCCAGCAGGCTCGGGGCCCTCGGAGAGCAGTACTTC. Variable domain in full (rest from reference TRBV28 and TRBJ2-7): DVKVTQSSRYLVKRTGEKVFLECVQDMDHENMFWYRQDPGLGLRLIYFSYDVKMKEKGDIPEGYSVSREKKERFSLILESASTNQTSMYLCASRLGALGEQYFGPGTRLTVT.

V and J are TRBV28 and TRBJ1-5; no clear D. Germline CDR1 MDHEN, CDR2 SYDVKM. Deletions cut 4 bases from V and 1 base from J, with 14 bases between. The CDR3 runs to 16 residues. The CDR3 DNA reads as TGTGCCAGCAGTTCCGTGTTGGGGAGAAGCAATCAGCCCCAGCATTTT. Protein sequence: CASSSVLGRSNQPQHF.

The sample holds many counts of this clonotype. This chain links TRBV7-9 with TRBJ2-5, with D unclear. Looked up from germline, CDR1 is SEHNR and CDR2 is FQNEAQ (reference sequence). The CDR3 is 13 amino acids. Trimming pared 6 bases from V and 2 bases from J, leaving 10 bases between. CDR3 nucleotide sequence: TGTGCCAGCAGTCCAAACCAACAAGAGACCCAGTACTTC. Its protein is CASSPNQQETQYF.

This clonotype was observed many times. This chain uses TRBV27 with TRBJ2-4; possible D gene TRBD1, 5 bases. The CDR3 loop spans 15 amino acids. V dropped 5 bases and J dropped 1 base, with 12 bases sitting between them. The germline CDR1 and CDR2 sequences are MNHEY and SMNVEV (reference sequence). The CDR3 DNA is TGTGCCAGCAGTCAAACAGGAGTTGCCAAAAACATTCAGTACTTC. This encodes CASSQTGVAKNIQYF.

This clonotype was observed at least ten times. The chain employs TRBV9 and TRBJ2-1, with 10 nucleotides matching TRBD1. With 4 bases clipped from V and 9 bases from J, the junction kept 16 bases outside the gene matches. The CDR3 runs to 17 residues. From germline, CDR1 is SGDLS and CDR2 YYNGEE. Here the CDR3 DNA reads TGTGCCAGCAGCCCGACGAAGAGGACAGGGGGAATGGCTGAGCAGTTCTTC. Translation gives CASSPTKRTGGMAEQFF. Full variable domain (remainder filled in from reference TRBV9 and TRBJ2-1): DSGVTQTPKHLITATGQRVTLRCSPRSGDLSVYWYQQSLDQGLQFLIQYYNGEERAKGNILERFSAQQFPDLHSELNLSSLELGDSALYFCASSPTKRTGGMAEQFFGPGTRLTVL.

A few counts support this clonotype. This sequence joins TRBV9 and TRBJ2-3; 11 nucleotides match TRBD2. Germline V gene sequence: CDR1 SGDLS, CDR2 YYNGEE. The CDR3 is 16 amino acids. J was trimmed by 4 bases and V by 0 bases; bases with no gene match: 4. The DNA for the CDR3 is TGTGCCAGCAGCGTAGTTGCTAGCGGGAGGTCAGATACGCAGTATTTT. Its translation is CASSVVASGRSDTQYF.

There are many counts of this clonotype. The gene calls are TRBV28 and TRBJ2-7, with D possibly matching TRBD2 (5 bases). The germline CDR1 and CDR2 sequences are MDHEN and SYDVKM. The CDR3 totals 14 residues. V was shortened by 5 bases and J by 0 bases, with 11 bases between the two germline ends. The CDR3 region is CASSPGLSSYEQYF. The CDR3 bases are TGTGCCAGCAGTCCAGGACTGAGCTCCTACGAGCAGTACTTC. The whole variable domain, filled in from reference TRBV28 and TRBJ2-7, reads DVKVTQSSRYLVKRTGEKVFLECVQDMDHENMFWYRQDPGLGLRLIYFSYDVKMKEKGDIPEGYSVSREKKERFSLILESASTNQTSMYLCASSPGLSSYEQYFGPGTRLTVT.

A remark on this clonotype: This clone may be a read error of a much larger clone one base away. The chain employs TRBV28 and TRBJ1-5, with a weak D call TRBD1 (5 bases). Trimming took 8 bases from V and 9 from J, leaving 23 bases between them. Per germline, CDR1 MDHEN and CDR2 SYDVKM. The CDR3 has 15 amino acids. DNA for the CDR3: TGTGCCAGCGGCCCGTCCTCGGACAATTGGCCGCCCCAGCATTTT. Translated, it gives CASGPSSDNWPPQHF.

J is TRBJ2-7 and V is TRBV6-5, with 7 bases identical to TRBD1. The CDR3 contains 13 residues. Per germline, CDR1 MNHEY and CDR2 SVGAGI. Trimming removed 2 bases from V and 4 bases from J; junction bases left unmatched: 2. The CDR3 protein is CASSYRTGYEQYF. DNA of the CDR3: TGTGCCAGCAGTTACCGGACAGGATACGAGCAGTACTTC.

The CDR3 coding sequence is TGTGCCAGCAGCTTCCCGATAGGGCCGGAGAATTCACCCCTCCACTTT. It is translated as CASSFPIGPENSPLHF. The chain combines TRBV7-9 with TRBJ1-6; no clear D gene. This CDR3 has 16 amino acids. CDR1 and CDR2 (germline): SEHNR, FQNEAQ (reference sequence). Trimming shortened V by 3 bases and J by 7 bases, and 16 bases separated the two germline ends.

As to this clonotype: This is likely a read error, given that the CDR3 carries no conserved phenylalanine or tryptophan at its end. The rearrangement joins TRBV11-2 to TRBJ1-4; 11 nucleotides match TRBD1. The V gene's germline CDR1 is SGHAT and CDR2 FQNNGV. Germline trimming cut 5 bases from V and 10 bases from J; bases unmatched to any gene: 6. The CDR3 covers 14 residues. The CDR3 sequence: CASSLGDRGGKLFI. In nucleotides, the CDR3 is TGTGCCAGCAGCCTAGGGGACAGGGGGGGAAAACTGTTTATT.

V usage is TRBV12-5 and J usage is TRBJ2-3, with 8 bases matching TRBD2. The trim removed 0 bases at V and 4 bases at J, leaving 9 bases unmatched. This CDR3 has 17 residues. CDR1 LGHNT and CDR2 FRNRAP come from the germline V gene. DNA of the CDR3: TGTGCTAGTGGTTTGGTATTGAGGACTAGCTCAGCAGATACGCAGTATTTT. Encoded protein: CASGLVLRTSSADTQYF.

The CDR3 protein is CASSSQPAGGTGYTGELFF. DNA of the CDR3: TGTGCCAGCAGTTCACAACCCGCAGGGGGGACCGGGTACACCGGGGAGCTGTTTTTT. The V call is TRBV12-3 or TRBV12-4, the J call TRBJ2-2; D is possibly TRBD1 (7 bases). This CDR3 is built from 19 residues. Trimming cost V 4 bases and J 3 bases, with 24 bases left between them.

CDR3 amino acids: CASSLSAGGGSYNEQFF. CDR3 bases: TGTGCCAGCAGTTTATCAGCGGGAGGGGGTTCCTACAATGAGCAGTTCTTC. The chain carries TRBV27 and TRBJ2-1, with 10 bases fitting TRBD2. The germline V gene has CDR1 MNHEY and CDR2 SMNVEV (reference sequence). V shed 0 bases, J shed 1 base, and the junction held 3 bases outside the gene matches. The CDR3 sequence is 17 residues long.

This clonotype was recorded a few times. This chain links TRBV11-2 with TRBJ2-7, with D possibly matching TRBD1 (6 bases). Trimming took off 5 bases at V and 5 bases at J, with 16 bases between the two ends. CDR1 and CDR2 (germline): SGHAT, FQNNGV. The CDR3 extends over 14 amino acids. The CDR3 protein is CASSPWGTNNEQYF. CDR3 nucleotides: TGTGCCAGCAGCCCATGGGGGACAAACAACGAGCAGTACTTC.

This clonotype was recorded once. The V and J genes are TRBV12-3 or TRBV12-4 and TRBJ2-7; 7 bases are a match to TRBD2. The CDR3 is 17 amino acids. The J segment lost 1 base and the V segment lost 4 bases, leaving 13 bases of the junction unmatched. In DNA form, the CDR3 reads TGTGCCAGCAGTTGGGCAAGGATGGCGGGGGAATCCTACGAGCAGTACTTC. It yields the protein CASSWARMAGESYEQYF.

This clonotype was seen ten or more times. Written as DNA, the CDR3 is TGTGCCAGCAGCTTATCCATGGATCAGCCCCAGCATTTT. Protein sequence: CASSLSMDQPQHF. The J gene is TRBJ1-5, the V gene TRBV7-3; D gene uncertain. Germline CDR1 and CDR2: SGHTA and FQGTGA. This CDR3 has 13 amino acids. V was shortened by 2 bases and J by 5 bases, with 7 bases between the two germline ends.